This T cell receptor beta chain was identified in a study of siplizumab effects on memory and regulatory T cells. Points from the study as a whole: The Treg-derived share of mappable alloreactive CD4+ clones averaged about 68% with siplizumab and over 25% in controls.

Approximately 93,000 TCR templates per sample were assayed. Sequencing used immunoSEQ multiplex PCR; TCRdb keeps in-frame clones, though not all of them. This table holds around 100,000 clones, more than 90% found once. CDR1 and CDR2 from the germline V gene are LNHDA and SQIVND (reference sequence). V lost 3 bases to trimming and J lost 5 bases, with 7 bases between them. The CDR3 is 12 residues long. This clone has just one count. Its antigen is unknown. In the same sample, other DNA sequences code for this CDR3. The TCR comes from a human donor in good health. Some clones in this sample may be carry-over from other donors' samples. The material sequenced was CD4+ T cells sorted from blood. This chain joins TRBV19 and TRBJ1-1; D is perhaps TRBD1 (5 bases). CDR3 protein: CASSIRGTEAFF. The CDR3 coding sequence is TGTGCCAGTAGTATTAGGGGAACTGAAGCTTTCTTT.